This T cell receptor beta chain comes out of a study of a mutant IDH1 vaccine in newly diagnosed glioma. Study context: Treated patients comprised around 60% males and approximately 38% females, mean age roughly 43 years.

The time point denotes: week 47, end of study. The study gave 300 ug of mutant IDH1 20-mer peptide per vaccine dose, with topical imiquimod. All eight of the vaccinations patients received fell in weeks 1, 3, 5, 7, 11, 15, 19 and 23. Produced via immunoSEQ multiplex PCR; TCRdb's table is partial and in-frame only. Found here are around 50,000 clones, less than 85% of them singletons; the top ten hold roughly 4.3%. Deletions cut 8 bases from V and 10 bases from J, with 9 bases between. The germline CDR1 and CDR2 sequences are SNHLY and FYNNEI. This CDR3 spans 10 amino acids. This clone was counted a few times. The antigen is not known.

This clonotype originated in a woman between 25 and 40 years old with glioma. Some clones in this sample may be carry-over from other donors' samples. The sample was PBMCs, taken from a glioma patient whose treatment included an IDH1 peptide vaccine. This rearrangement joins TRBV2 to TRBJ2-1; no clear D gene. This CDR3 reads CASQHIEQFF. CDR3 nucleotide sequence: TGTGCCAGCCAACATATCGAGCAGTTCTTC.